This is a list of T cell receptor beta chains from one sample in a study of shared clonotypes between healthy human individuals. TCRdb's table, derived via immunoSEQ multiplex PCR, lists solely in-frame clones and lacks some. The table records approximately 1.5 million clones, 98% of them present only once. Sample: naive CD4+ T cells sorted from blood. These receptors came from a man aged 25 to 45 in good health. Both conserved end residues are part of each CDR3. The D gene is left open where the match is weak. Only part of the rows carry a size: once, few, many, or a class if the clone is expanded.

j_gene	d_gene	v_gene	abundance	CDR3nt	CDR3aa
TRBJ1-2	-	TRBV10-3	-	TGTGCCATCAGTGATGGTGTGTTAAGCAGCTATGGCTACACCTTC	CAISDGVLSSYGYTF
TRBJ2-5	TRBD2	TRBV5-1	once	TGCGCCAGCAGCTTCCGGACTAGCGGGCAAGAGACCCAGTACTTC	CASSFRTSGQETQYF
TRBJ1-4	-	TRBV18	-	TGTGCCAGCTCACCCAGGGCTTCTAATGAAAAACTGTTTTTT	CASSPRASNEKLFF
TRBJ1-2	-	TRBV5-1	-	TGCGCCAGCAGCTTGGGAGATCTGAGGAATGGCTACACCTTC	CASSLGDLRNGYTF
TRBJ2-7	TRBD1	TRBV30	-	TGTGCCTGGAGTTCAGGGGGCCCCGCCGGTGAGCAGTACTTC	CAWSSGGPAGEQYF
TRBJ2-7	TRBD2	TRBV11-2	-	TGTGCCAGCAGCGCCGTCCTAGCGGGAGCCTACGAGCAGTACTTC	CASSAVLAGAYEQYF
TRBJ2-3	TRBD1	TRBV5-6	-	TGTGCCAGCAGTACAGGGGGTACGCAGTATTTT	CASSTGGTQYF
TRBJ2-1	-	TRBV9	-	TGTGCCAGCAGCGTAGTTGTGGGTTCTGAGCAGTTCTTC	CASSVVVGSEQFF
TRBJ1-2	-	TRBV19	-	TGTGCCAGTAGTATCGCGGCAGGAAAAACATACTTC	CASSIAAGKTYF
TRBJ1-5	-	TRBV19	-	TGTGCCAGCCTCCCCAGGGGAAGCAATCAGCCCCAGCATTTT	CASLPRGSNQPQHF
TRBJ1-3	-	TRBV9	-	TGTGCCAGCAGCGCAGAGGGAAACACCATATATTTT	CASSAEGNTIYF
TRBJ2-5	-	TRBV5-1	-	TGCGCCAGCAGCTTGGCCCAGGGGGGCGCGGTGACCCAGTACTTC	CASSLAQGGAVTQYF
TRBJ2-3	TRBD2	TRBV2	-	TGTGCCAGCAGTACTACCCGACTAGCGGTCACAGATACGCAGTATTTT	CASSTTRLAVTDTQYF
TRBJ2-1	-	TRBV7-6	-	TGTGCCAGCAGCCGGACGGAGTACAATGAGCAGTTCTTC	CASSRTEYNEQFF
TRBJ2-7	-	TRBV5-1	once	TGCGCCAGCAGCTCAGGCGGGGCTACTTACGAGCAGTACTTC	CASSSGGATYEQYF
TRBJ2-5	-	TRBV4-2	-	TGTGCCAGCAGTCTACGGAGCAGCCGATGGGGGGAGACCCAGTACTTC	CASSLRSSRWGETQYF
TRBJ2-3	TRBD2	TRBV5-1	-	TGCGCCAGCAGCTCCGGACTAGCGGGTATTGTGGATACGCAGTATTTT	CASSSGLAGIVDTQYF
TRBJ2-3	-	TRBV9	-	TGTGCCAGCAGCGTAGTAGGGGCGAAGACGGATACGCAGTATTTT	CASSVVGAKTDTQYF
TRBJ2-7	-	TRBV28	-	TGTGCCAGCAGGGGCACCTACGAGCAGTACTTC	CASRGTYEQYF
TRBJ2-5	-	TRBV28	-	TGTGCCAGCAGTTTATCACAGAACCAAGAGACCCAGTACTTC	CASSLSQNQETQYF
TRBJ2-3	TRBD1	TRBV30	-	TGTGCCGGGAGTGACAGGGCAGATACGCAGTATTTT	CAGSDRADTQYF
TRBJ2-1	-	TRBV11-2	-	TGTGCCAGCAGTTTCAGGGTGAGCTCCTACAATGAGCAGTTCTTC	CASSFRVSSYNEQFF
TRBJ2-1	TRBD2	TRBV4-1	-	TGCGCCAGCAGCCCCCAACTAGCGGGGGGAACGCATGAGCAGTTCTTC	CASSPQLAGGTHEQFF
TRBJ2-7	TRBD1	TRBV29-1	-	TGCAGCGCCAACAGGGGAAGCTCCTACGAGCAGTACTTC	CSANRGSSYEQYF
TRBJ2-6	-	TRBV6-1	-	TGTGCCAGCAGTGGACAGCTCTCTGGGGCCAACGTCCTGACTTTC	CASSGQLSGANVLTF
TRBJ1-2	TRBD1	TRBV6-1	-	TGTGCCAGCAGTGGACAGGGACGATTAAAAAGCTATGGCTACACCTTC	CASSGQGRLKSYGYTF
TRBJ1-1	-	TRBV28	-	TGTGCCAGCAAACTAGGGGGGACTGAAGCTTTCTTT	CASKLGGTEAFF
TRBJ1-2	TRBD1	TRBV5-1	-	TGCGCCAGCAGCTTGGAGGGACAGGGGGCCGGTGGCTACACCTTC	CASSLEGQGAGGYTF
TRBJ2-3	TRBD1	TRBV7-9	once	TGTGCCAGCAGCTTCCCGGGACAGGGGATAACCGATACGCAGTATTTT	CASSFPGQGITDTQYF
TRBJ2-3	-	TRBV7-8	-	TGTGCCAGTAAAGGGAGGTTGAGCACAGATACGCAGTATTTT	CASKGRLSTDTQYF
TRBJ2-5	TRBD2	TRBV29-1	-	TGCAGCGTTGCCGGGACTAGTGGGCGAGAGACCCAGTACTTC	CSVAGTSGRETQYF
TRBJ1-4	-	TRBV6-4	-	TGTGCCAGCAGTGACGAGGGTATTGGGAATGAAAAACTGTTTTTT	CASSDEGIGNEKLFF
TRBJ1-1	TRBD1	TRBV29-1	-	TGCAGCGTTGACCAGGGGGCGGGAACTGAAGCTTTCTTT	CSVDQGAGTEAFF
TRBJ2-1	-	TRBV25-1	-	TGTGCCAGCAGTGAATGGGGCGGCCGAGGTTACAATGAGCAGTTCTTC	CASSEWGGRGYNEQFF
TRBJ1-1	-	TRBV7-9	-	TGTGCCAGCAGCTTGCGGGGGAACACTGAAGCTTTCTTT	CASSLRGNTEAFF
TRBJ1-5	-	TRBV19	once	TGTGCCAGTAGTATAGACTCCGAAGGGACTATAACTGATCAGCCCCAGCATTTT	CASSIDSEGTITDQPQHF
TRBJ2-7	TRBD2	TRBV7-2	-	TGTGCCAGCAGCCCCGGACTAGCGGGAGTCCACGAGCAGTACTTC	CASSPGLAGVHEQYF
TRBJ2-7	-	TRBV2	once	TGTGCCAGCACCCAGGGGTCGGGCTCCTACGAGCAGTACTTC	CASTQGSGSYEQYF
TRBJ2-3	-	TRBV7-8	-	TGTGCCAGCAGCGGACACCCCCAGGACTATAGCACAGATACGCAGTATTTT	CASSGHPQDYSTDTQYF
TRBJ1-4	-	TRBV29-1	-	TGCAGCGTTGAAGAAAGCAGCTTTGAGGAAAAACTGTTTTTT	CSVEESSFEEKLFF
TRBJ2-5	-	TRBV5-4	-	TGTGCCAGCAGCTTCGTTCCGGACCGCGCACAAGAGACCCAGTACTTC	CASSFVPDRAQETQYF
TRBJ1-1	-	TRBV18	-	TGTGCCAGCTCACCATTAGACAGGAACACTGAAGCTTTCTTT	CASSPLDRNTEAFF
TRBJ2-6	TRBD1	TRBV6-6	-	TGTGCCAGCAGGCCGACAGGGCCTGGGGCCAACGTCCTGACTTTC	CASRPTGPGANVLTF
TRBJ2-5	TRBD2	TRBV7-6	-	TGTGCCAGCAGCTTAGGGACTAGCGGGCAAGAGACCCAGTACTTC	CASSLGTSGQETQYF
TRBJ2-5	-	TRBV29-1	-	TGCAGCGCCGTCGAAGGGGTCAGAGAGACCCAGTACTTC	CSAVEGVRETQYF
TRBJ2-1	TRBD1	TRBV10-2	-	TGCGCCAGCACCGACAGGGGGCAGAACAATGAGCAGTTCTTC	CASTDRGQNNEQFF
TRBJ2-7	TRBD1	TRBV27	-	TGTGCCAGCAGCCCCCACGTGGGGACAGGGATCTACGAGCAGTACTTC	CASSPHVGTGIYEQYF
TRBJ2-7	-	TRBV19	-	TGTGCCAGTAGTCCTCAGGTGGCCTTGGCCTACGAGCAGTACTTC	CASSPQVALAYEQYF
TRBJ1-5	-	TRBV2	-	TGTGCCAGCAAGGTAGAGATCAATCAGCCCCAGCATTTT	CASKVEINQPQHF
TRBJ2-5	-	TRBV5-4	-	TGTGCCAGCAGCTTGGGAATAGGGGAGACCCAGTACTTC	CASSLGIGETQYF
TRBJ1-4	-	TRBV18	-	TGTGCCAGCTCACCGCCGGCGGGAGATCGTAATGAAAAACTGTTTTTT	CASSPPAGDRNEKLFF
TRBJ1-2	-	TRBV18	-	TGTGCCAGCTCACACCAAACGACAGGACAAAACTATGGCTACACCTTC	CASSHQTTGQNYGYTF
TRBJ2-3	TRBD2	TRBV5-4	-	TGTGCCAGCAGCTTAGGAGCGGGAGGCACAGATACGCAGTATTTT	CASSLGAGGTDTQYF
TRBJ2-1	-	TRBV6-4	-	TGTGCCAGCAGTGACTCACAGGGTAGCTCCTACAATGAGCAGTTCTTC	CASSDSQGSSYNEQFF
TRBJ2-7	-	TRBV9	-	TGTGCCAGCAGCGTAGGTTTGGAGCGGGAGCAGTACTTC	CASSVGLEREQYF
TRBJ1-5	TRBD1	TRBV6-1	-	TGTGCCAGCAGTGAACGCCACACAGGGGTGGTCAATCAGCCCCAGCATTTT	CASSERHTGVVNQPQHF
TRBJ2-1	-	TRBV7-2	-	TGTGCCAGCAGCACTAAGAATGAGCAGTTCTTC	CASSTKNEQFF
TRBJ1-1	-	TRBV6-5	once	TGTGCCAGCATAGGGCCTATGAACACTGAAGCTTTCTTT	CASIGPMNTEAFF
TRBJ2-2	TRBD1	TRBV11-2	-	TGTGCCAGCAGCTTAGGCCACAGGGGAACCGGGGAGCTGTTTTTT	CASSLGHRGTGELFF